The clone carrying this T cell receptor (beta chain) was counted a few times. This entry comes from a study of response to subunit inactivated influenza vaccine. Trimming stripped 5 bases from V and 0 bases from J, with 10 bases between. CDR3 length equals 15 residues. The germline CDR1 and CDR2 sequences are SGHVS and FQNEAQ. TCRdb passed the RT-PCR reads through MiXCR, listing each CDR3 protein once. The sample has roughly 650,000 distinct CDR3 sequences, about a sixth seen once. The source was PBMCs from blood, collected 11 to 12 days after vaccination. This sequence originates from a man in his fifties or sixties who received an inactivated influenza vaccine. The chain combines TRBV7-8 with TRBJ2-2, with D uncertain. The CDR3 coding sequence is TGTGCCAGCAGCATGGACGGATCGAACACCGGGGAGCTGTTTTTT. Protein product: CASSMDGSNTGELFF.